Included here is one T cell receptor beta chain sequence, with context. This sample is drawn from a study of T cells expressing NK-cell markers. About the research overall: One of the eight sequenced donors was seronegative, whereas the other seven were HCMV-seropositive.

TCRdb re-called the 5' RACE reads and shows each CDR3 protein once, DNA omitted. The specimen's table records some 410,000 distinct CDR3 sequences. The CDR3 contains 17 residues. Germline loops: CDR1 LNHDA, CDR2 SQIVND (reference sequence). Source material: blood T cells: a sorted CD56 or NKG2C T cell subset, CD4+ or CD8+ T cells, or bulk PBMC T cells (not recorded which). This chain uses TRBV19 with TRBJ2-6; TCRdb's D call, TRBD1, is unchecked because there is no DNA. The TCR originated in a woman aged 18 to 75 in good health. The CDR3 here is CASSPGQGFSGANVLTF.